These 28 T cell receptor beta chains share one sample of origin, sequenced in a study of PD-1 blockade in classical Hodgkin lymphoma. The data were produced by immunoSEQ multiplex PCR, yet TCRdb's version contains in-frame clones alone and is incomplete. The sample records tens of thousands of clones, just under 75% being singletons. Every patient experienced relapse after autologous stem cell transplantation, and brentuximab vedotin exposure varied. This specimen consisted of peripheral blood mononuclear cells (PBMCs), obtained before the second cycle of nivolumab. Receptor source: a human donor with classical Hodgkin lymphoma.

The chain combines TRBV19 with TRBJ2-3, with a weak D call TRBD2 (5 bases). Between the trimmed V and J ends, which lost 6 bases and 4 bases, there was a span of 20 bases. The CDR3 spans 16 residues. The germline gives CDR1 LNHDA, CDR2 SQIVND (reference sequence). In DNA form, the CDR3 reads TGTGCCAGTAGCCTCATCTGGCCGAAGGAGGCAGATACGCAGTATTTT. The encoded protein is CASSLIWPKEADTQYF.

CDR3 protein: CASSSRPGLAQSYQETQYF. The CDR3 DNA sequence: TGCGCCAGCAGCTCGAGGCCGGGACTAGCGCAATCGTACCAAGAGACCCAGTACTTC. V and J are TRBV5-1 and TRBJ2-5; 10 nucleotides line up with TRBD2. Germline CDR1 and CDR2: SGHRS and YFSETQ. Trimming took 3 bases from V and 0 from J; bases not matched to a gene: 14. The CDR3 is 19 amino acids.

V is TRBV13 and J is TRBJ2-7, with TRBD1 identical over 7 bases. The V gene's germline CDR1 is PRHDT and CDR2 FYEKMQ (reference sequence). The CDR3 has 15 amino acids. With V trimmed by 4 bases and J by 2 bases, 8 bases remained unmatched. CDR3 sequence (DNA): TGTGCCAGCAGCTCCGGGACAGATATTGCCTACGAGCAGTACTTC. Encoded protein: CASSSGTDIAYEQYF.

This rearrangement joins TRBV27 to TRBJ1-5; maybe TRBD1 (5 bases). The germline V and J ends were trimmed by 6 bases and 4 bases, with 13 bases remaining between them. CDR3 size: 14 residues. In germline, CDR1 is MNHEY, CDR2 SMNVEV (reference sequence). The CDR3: CASSQGPINQPQHF. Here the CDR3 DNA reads TGTGCCAGCAGCCAGGGACCGATTAATCAGCCCCAGCATTTT.

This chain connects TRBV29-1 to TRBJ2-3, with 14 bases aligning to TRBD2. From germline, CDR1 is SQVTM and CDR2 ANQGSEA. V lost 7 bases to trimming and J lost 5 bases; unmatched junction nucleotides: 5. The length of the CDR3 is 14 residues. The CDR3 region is CSGGLAGVLDTQYF. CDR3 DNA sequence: TGCAGCGGGGGACTAGCGGGAGTCTTAGATACGCAGTATTTT.

CDR3 coding DNA: TGCAGCGCCGCTACCGGGACAGGAGATTACGAGCAGTACTTC. It translates to CSAATGTGDYEQYF. This chain joins TRBV29-1 and TRBJ2-7; TRBD1 aligns across 8 bases. This CDR3 region has 14 residues. V was pared by 7 bases and J by 4 bases, with 12 bases of the junction left unmatched. Germline CDR1 reads SQVTM; CDR2 reads ANQGSEA.

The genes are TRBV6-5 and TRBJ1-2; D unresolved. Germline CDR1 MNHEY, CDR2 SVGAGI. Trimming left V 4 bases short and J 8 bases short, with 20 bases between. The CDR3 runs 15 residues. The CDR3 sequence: CASSSLTGVVGGYTF. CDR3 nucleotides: TGTGCCAGCAGTTCGCTCACGGGCGTAGTAGGAGGCTACACCTTC.

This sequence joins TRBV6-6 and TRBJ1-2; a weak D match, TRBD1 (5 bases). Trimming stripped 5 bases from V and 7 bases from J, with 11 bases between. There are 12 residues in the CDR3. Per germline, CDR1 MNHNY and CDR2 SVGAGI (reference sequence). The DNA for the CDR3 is TGTGCCAGCAGTATTGCAGGGTCTGGCTACACCTTC. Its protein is CASSIAGSGYTF.

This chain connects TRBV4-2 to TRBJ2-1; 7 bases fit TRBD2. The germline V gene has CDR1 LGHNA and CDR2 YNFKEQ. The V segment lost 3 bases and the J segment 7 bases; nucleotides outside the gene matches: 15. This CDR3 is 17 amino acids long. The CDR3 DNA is TGTGCCAGCAGCCAGGTGGACCGGGACTACCGCAGGAATGAGCAGTTCTTC. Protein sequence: CASSQVDRDYRRNEQFF.

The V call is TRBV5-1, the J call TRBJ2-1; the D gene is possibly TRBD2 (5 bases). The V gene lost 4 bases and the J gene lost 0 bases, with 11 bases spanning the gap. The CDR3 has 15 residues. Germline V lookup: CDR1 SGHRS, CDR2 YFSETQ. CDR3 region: CASSAMGSSYNEQFF. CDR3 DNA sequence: TGCGCCAGCAGCGCCATGGGGAGCTCCTACAATGAGCAGTTCTTC.

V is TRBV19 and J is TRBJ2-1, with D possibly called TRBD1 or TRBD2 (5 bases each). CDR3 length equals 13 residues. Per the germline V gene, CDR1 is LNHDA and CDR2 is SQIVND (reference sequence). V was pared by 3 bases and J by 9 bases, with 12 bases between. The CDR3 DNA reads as TGTGCCAGTAGTATCGCAGGGAGAAGTGAGCAGTTCTTC. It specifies CASSIAGRSEQFF.

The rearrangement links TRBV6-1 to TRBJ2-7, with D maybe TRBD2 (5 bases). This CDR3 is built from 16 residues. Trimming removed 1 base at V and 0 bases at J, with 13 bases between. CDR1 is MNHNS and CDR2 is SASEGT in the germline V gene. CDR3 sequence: CASSEGPWRSSYEQYF. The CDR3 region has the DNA TGTGCCAGCAGTGAAGGCCCCTGGAGGAGCTCCTACGAGCAGTACTTC.

The CDR3 loop reads CASASWYVGNTIYF. DNA for the CDR3: TGTGCCAGCGCCTCATGGTACGTGGGAAACACCATATATTTT. V usage is TRBV28 and J usage is TRBJ1-3; D gene uncertain. This CDR3 has 14 amino acids. V dropped 8 bases and J dropped 4 bases, with 15 bases sitting between them. The germline V gene encodes CDR1 MDHEN and CDR2 SYDVKM.

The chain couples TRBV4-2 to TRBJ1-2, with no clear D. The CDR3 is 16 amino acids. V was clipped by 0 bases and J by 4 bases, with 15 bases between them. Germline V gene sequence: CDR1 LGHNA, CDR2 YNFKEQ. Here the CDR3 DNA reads TGTGCCAGCAGCCAAGATCTAGGAGTCCTATCCTATGGCTACACCTTC. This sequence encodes CASSQDLGVLSYGYTF.

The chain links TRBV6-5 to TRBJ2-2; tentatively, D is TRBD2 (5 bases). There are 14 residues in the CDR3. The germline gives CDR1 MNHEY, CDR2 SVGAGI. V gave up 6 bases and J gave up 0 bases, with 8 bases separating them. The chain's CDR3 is CASSGNANTGELFF. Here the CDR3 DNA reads TGTGCCAGCAGCGGGAACGCGAACACCGGGGAGCTGTTTTTT.

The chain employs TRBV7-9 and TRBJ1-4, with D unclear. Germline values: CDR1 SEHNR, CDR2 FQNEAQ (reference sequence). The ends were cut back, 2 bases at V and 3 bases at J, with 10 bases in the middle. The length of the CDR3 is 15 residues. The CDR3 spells CASSLLPSANEKLFF. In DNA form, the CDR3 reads TGTGCCAGCAGCTTACTACCTTCGGCTAATGAAAAACTGTTTTTT. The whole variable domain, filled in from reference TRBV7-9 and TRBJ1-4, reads DTGVSQNPRHKITKRGQNVTFRCDPISEHNRLYWYRQTLGQGPEFLTYFQNEAQLEKSRLLSDRFSAERPKGSFSTLEIQRTEQGDSAMYLCASSLLPSANEKLFFGSGTQLSVL.

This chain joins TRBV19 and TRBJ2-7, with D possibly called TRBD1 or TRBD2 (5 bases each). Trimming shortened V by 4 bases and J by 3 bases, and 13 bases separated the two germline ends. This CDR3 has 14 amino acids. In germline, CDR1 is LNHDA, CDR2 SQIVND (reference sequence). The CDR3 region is CASSRDRQNYEQYF. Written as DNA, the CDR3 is TGTGCCAGTAGTAGGGACCGGCAGAACTACGAGCAGTACTTC.

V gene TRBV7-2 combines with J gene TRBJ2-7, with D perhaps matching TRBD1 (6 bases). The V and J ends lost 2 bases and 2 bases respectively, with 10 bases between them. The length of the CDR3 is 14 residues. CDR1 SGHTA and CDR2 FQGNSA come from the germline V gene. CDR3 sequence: CASSLKTGTYEQYF. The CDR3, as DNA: TGTGCCAGCAGCTTAAAGACAGGAACCTACGAGCAGTACTTC.

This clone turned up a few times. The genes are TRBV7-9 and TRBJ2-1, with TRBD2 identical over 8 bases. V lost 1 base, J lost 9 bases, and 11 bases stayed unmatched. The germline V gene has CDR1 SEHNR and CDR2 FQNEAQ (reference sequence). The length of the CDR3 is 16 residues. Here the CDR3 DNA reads TGTGCCAGCAGCTTAGTAATTAGCGGGAACCCGGGTGAGCAGTTCTTC. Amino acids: CASSLVISGNPGEQFF.

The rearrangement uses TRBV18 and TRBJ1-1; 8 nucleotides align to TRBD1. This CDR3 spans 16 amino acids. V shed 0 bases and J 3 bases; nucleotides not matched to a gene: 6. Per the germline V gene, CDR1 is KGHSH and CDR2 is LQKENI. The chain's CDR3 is CASSPPNRGGDTEAFF. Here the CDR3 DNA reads TGTGCCAGCTCACCACCGAACAGGGGGGGGGACACTGAAGCTTTCTTT.

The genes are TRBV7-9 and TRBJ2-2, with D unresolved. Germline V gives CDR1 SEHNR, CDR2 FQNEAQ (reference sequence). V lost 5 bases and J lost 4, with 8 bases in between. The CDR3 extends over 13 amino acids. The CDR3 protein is CASSPSSTGELFF. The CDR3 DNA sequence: TGTGCCAGCAGCCCGTCGTCCACCGGGGAGCTGTTTTTT.

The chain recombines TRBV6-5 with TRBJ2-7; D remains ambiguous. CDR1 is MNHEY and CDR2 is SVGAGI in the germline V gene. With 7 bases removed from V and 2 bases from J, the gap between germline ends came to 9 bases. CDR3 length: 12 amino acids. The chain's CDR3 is CASKSVPYEQYF. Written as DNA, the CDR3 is TGTGCCAGCAAAAGCGTTCCCTACGAGCAGTACTTC.

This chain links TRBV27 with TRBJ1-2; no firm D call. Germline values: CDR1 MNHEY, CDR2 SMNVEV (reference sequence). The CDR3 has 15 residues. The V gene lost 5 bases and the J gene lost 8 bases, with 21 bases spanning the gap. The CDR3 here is CASSLRMPATGGYTF. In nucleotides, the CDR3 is TGTGCCAGCAGTCTGCGAATGCCAGCAACGGGGGGCTACACCTTC.

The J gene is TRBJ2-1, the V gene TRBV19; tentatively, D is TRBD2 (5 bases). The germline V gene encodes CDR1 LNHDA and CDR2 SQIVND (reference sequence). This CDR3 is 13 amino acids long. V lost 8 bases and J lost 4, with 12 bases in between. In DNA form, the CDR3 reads TGTGCCAGTGGGAGCAGGTCTTACAATGAGCAGTTCTTC. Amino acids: CASGSRSYNEQFF.

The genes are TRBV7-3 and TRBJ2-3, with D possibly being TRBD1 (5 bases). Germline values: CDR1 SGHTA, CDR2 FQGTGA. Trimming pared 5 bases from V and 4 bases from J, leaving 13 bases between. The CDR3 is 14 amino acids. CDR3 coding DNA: TGTGCCAGCAGCCTAATTGGACAAGCAGATACGCAGTATTTT. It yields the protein CASSLIGQADTQYF.

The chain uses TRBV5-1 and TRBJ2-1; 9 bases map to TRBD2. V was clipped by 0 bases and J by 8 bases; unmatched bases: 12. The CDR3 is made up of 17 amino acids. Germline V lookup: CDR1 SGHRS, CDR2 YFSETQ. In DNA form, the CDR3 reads TGCGCCAGCAGCTTGGCCGGCGGGACTAGCTCTAACTATGAGCAGTTCTTC. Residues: CASSLAGGTSSNYEQFF.

DNA of the CDR3: TGTGCCAGCAGTTACTCGGCAAAGGATCAGCCCCAGCATTTT. Its translation: CASSYSAKDQPQHF. The chain recombines TRBV6-6 with TRBJ1-5; D gene ambiguous. CDR3 length: 14 residues. CDR1 and CDR2 from the germline V gene are MNHNY and SVGAGI (reference sequence). Trimming took off 0 bases at V and 5 bases at J, with 8 bases between the two ends.

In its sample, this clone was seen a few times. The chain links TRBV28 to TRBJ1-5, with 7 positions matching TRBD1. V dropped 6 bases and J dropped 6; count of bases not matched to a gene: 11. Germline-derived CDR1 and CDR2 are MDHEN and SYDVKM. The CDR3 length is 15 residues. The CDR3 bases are TGTGCCAGCAGACCCGACAGGGTGGGGGGTCAGCCCCAGCATTTT. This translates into CASRPDRVGGQPQHF.